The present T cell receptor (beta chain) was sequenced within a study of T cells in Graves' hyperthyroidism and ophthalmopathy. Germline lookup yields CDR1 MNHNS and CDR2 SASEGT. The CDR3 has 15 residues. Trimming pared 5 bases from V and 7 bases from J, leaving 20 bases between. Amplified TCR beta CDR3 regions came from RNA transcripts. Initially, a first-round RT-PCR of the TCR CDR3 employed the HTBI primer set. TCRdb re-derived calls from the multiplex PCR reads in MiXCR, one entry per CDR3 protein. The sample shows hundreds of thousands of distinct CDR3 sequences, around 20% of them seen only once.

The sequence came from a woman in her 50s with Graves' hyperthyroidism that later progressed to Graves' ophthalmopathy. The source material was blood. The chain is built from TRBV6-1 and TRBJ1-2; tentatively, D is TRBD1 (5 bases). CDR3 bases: TGTGCCAGCAGTACGCTCGGGACTCCAGCCCGTGGCTACACCTTC. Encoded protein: CASSTLGTPARGYTF.